This TCR beta chain was found in a study of control samples from healthy donors and cancer patients. Assay: immunoSEQ multiplex PCR; the TCRdb copy retains only in-frame clones and omits some. The sample carries 150,000 to 200,000 clones, over 85% recorded once. Germline-derived CDR1 and CDR2 are MNHEY and SVGAGI. The CDR3 totals 15 residues. Unmatched junction bases numbered 10, after V lost 4 bases and J lost 5 bases. This rearrangement joins TRBV6-5 to TRBJ1-2; 7 nucleotides line up with TRBD1. The clonotype originates from a man younger than 40 in good health. The specimen sequenced was blood. The CDR3 spells CASSSSPGTVYGYTF. The CDR3 region has the DNA TGTGCCAGCAGTTCCTCCCCCGGGACAGTATATGGCTACACCTTC.